This T cell receptor beta chain is drawn from a study of T cells in Graves' hyperthyroidism and ophthalmopathy. Not enrolled were patients with uncontrolled infection, other autoimmune disease, pregnancy or lactation. Notes on this clonotype: Antigen specificity is unknown.

TCR beta CDR3 regions were amplified from RNA transcripts. Using the HTBI primer set, a first-round RT-PCR was run on the TCR CDR3. TCRdb redid the calling of the multiplex PCR reads with MiXCR, one entry per CDR3 protein. The repertoire consists of 450,000 to 550,000 distinct CDR3 sequences, with roughly a quarter occurring once and the leading ten covering about 11%. J gave up 5 bases and V 4 bases, and 4 bases lay outside the gene matches. The length of the CDR3 is 13 residues. CDR1 and CDR2 (germline): DFQATT, SNEGSKA (reference sequence). The study, taken as a whole, reports: Ophthalmopathy was distinguished from stable hyperthyroidism by 13 V-J signatures.

Material for sequencing was blood. The rearrangement uses TRBV20-1 and TRBJ2-5; 10 bases line up with TRBD1. The source is a woman in her twenties or thirties with Graves' ophthalmopathy. CDR3 bases: TGCAGTGCTACCGGACAGGGGGGGGAGACCCAGTACTTC. This translates into CSATGQGGETQYF.